These 20 T cell receptor beta chains were sequenced from one sample in a study of blood T cell repertoires in COVID-19. Clones were sequenced by immunoSEQ multiplex PCR, and TCRdb holds only the in-frame ones, with some missing. Here the sample spans roughly 170,000 clones, around 82% being singletons. Sequencing was performed on PBMCs or T cells enriched from blood (not recorded which). The source of these receptors is a man in his 60s who had recovered from COVID-19.

A single count supports this clone. The genes are TRBV28 and TRBJ2-7; possibly TRBD1 for D (5 bases). Between the trimmed V and J ends, which lost 5 bases and 6 bases, there was a span of 11 bases. The CDR3 is made up of 12 amino acids. The germline V gene encodes CDR1 MDHEN and CDR2 SYDVKM. The CDR3 protein is CASSTTGLEQYF. CDR3 coding DNA: TGTGCCAGCAGTACCACAGGTCTCGAGCAGTACTTC.

This clone was recorded a few times. The chain recombines TRBV2 with TRBJ1-6; 7 nucleotides match TRBD1. CDR3 length equals 15 residues. Looked up from germline, CDR1 is SNHLY and CDR2 is FYNNEI. J gave up 10 bases and V 10 bases, and 16 bases lay outside the gene matches. The CDR3 reads CATGRDRVLGSPLHF. As DNA, the CDR3 is TGTGCCACCGGCCGGGACAGAGTCTTAGGGTCACCCCTCCACTTT.

The rearrangement links TRBV28 to TRBJ2-1; 9 bases are a match to TRBD1. Per germline, CDR1 MDHEN and CDR2 SYDVKM. The CDR3 is made up of 19 amino acids. Trimming at V came to 6 bases and at J to 0 bases, leaving 15 bases not matched to a gene. The CDR3: CASRPGAGQGFGSYNEQFF. DNA for the CDR3: TGTGCCAGCAGACCCGGCGCGGGACAGGGTTTCGGCTCCTACAATGAGCAGTTCTTC. Looking up the rest from reference TRBV28 and TRBJ2-1 gives the full variable domain: DVKVTQSSRYLVKRTGEKVFLECVQDMDHENMFWYRQDPGLGLRLIYFSYDVKMKEKGDIPEGYSVSREKKERFSLILESASTNQTSMYLCASRPGAGQGFGSYNEQFFGPGTRLTVL.

This clone has only a few counts. The V call is TRBV3-1 (or the pseudogene TRBV3-2), the J call TRBJ2-7, with D perhaps TRBD1 (5 bases). This CDR3 region has 15 residues. V lost 4 bases and J 2 bases, leaving 15 bases between the germline ends. Germline values: CDR1 LGHDT, CDR2 YNNKEL (reference sequence). Written as DNA, the CDR3 is TGTGCCAGCAGCCGAAAAGTGGACACTCCCTACGAGCAGTACTTC. Amino acid sequence: CASSRKVDTPYEQYF.

The chain carries TRBV5-4 and TRBJ2-3, with 8 positions matching TRBD2. Trimming cost V 4 bases and J 4 bases; bases outside gene matches: 14. Germline V lookup: CDR1 SGHNT, CDR2 YYREEE (reference sequence). This CDR3 comprises 17 residues. The CDR3 sequence is CASSKPVAGIGADTQYF. The CDR3 DNA follows: TGTGCCAGCAGCAAACCGGTAGCGGGAATAGGGGCAGATACGCAGTATTTT.

The CDR3 DNA follows: TGTGCCAGCTCACCAGACAGGGTACTTTACACTGAAGCTTTCTTT. Residues: CASSPDRVLYTEAFF. The chain is built from TRBV18 and TRBJ1-1; TRBD1 aligns across 7 bases. Germline CDR1 is KGHSH and CDR2 is LQKENI. V lost 2 bases, J lost 3 bases, and 6 bases stayed unmatched. The CDR3 is 15 residues long.

The sample holds one count of this clone. V and J are TRBV11-3 and TRBJ2-3; 7 bases line up with TRBD1. CDR1 is SGHNT and CDR2 is YENEEA in the germline V gene. This CDR3 has 14 residues. The V segment lost 5 bases and the J segment 4 bases; nucleotides outside the gene matches: 6. CDR3 protein: CASSPTRGSDTQYF. In DNA, the CDR3 is TGTGCCAGCAGCCCTACCAGGGGGTCAGATACGCAGTATTTT.

V usage is TRBV2 and J usage is TRBJ1-2; the D gene is possibly TRBD1 (6 bases). The ends were cut back, 8 bases at V and 0 bases at J, with 19 bases in the middle. CDR1 SNHLY and CDR2 FYNNEI come from the germline V gene. The CDR3 extends over 16 amino acids. Written as DNA, the CDR3 is TGTGCCAGCGGAGACAGGCCCCCGCGGGCTAACTATGGCTACACCTTC. This translates into CASGDRPPRANYGYTF.

The chain employs TRBV25-1 and TRBJ2-7; 12 bases are a match to TRBD2. The CDR3 spans 13 residues. The trim removed 7 bases at V and 6 bases at J, leaving 4 bases unmatched. The germline V gene encodes CDR1 MGHDK and CDR2 SYGVNS. Here the CDR3 reads CASIALAGGEQYF. In DNA form, the CDR3 reads TGTGCCAGCATTGCACTAGCGGGAGGCGAGCAGTACTTC.

The CDR3 DNA reads as TGCAGCCTATGGACAGGCCCTAGCTATGGCTACACCTTC. Its protein is CSLWTGPSYGYTF. This chain connects TRBV29-1 to TRBJ1-2; 7 bases are a match to TRBD1. Trimming at V came to 8 bases and at J to 4 bases, leaving 10 bases not matched to a gene. Germline V CDR1 and CDR2: SQVTM, ANQGSEA. The CDR3 length is 13 residues.

The chain has TRBV6-5 and TRBJ1-1, with 7 bases identical to TRBD1. Germline V gene sequence: CDR1 MNHEY, CDR2 SVGAGI. CDR3 size: 13 residues. V was pared by 9 bases and J by 6 bases, with 10 bases of the junction left unmatched. The CDR3 loop reads CASIARGDAEAFF. The CDR3 region has the DNA TGTGCCAGTATCGCCAGGGGGGACGCTGAAGCTTTCTTT.

This clone has only a few counts. The chain combines TRBV3-1 (or the pseudogene TRBV3-2) with TRBJ1-1; 7 bases align to TRBD1. CDR3 size: 15 residues. Germline loops: CDR1 LGHDT, CDR2 YNNKEL (reference sequence). V lost 0 bases, J lost 6 bases, and 7 bases stayed unmatched. The CDR3, as DNA: TGTGCCAGCAGCCAAGATTTTAGGCAGGGGGCTGAAGCTTTCTTT. This gives the protein CASSQDFRQGAEAFF.

The chain links TRBV19 to TRBJ1-4; 11 bases are shared with TRBD1. Trimming cost V 5 bases and J 7 bases; bases outside gene matches: 3. The CDR3 contains 14 residues. Germline CDR1 and CDR2: LNHDA and SQIVND (reference sequence). CDR3 nucleotides: TGTGCCAGTAGTGCGGACAGGGGGCCTGAAAAACTGTTTTTT. It is translated as CASSADRGPEKLFF.

The V gene is TRBV18, the J gene TRBJ1-3, with TRBD1 identical over 7 bases. V was pared by 3 bases and J by 0 bases, with 8 bases of the junction left unmatched. The CDR3 is 17 residues long. Germline loops: CDR1 KGHSH, CDR2 LQKENI. CDR3 DNA sequence: TGTGCCAGCTCACCGCGCGGACAGGCCTCCTCTGGAAACACCATATATTTT. Its protein is CASSPRGQASSGNTIYF.

CDR3 nucleotides: TGTGCCAGCAGCGTAGCGCAGGGGGCGAACACTGAAGCTTTCTTT. This translates into CASSVAQGANTEAFF. This chain uses TRBV9 with TRBJ1-1; 8 bases line up with TRBD1. Germline V gene data show CDR1 as SGDLS and CDR2 as YYNGEE. The V gene end was trimmed by 0 bases and the J gene end by 1 base; junction bases not matched to a gene: 2. The CDR3 covers 15 residues.

A few counts support this clone. This sequence joins TRBV3-1 (or the pseudogene TRBV3-2) and TRBJ2-1; no definite D call. From germline, CDR1 is LGHDT and CDR2 YNNKEL (reference sequence). The CDR3 runs 11 residues. V was trimmed by 2 bases and J by 10 bases, leaving 6 bases between them. In nucleotides, the CDR3 is TGTGCCAGCAGCCAAAATTCAGAGCAGTTCTTC. This encodes CASSQNSEQFF.

The chain couples TRBV19 to TRBJ1-4; D is unresolved. V was clipped by 5 bases and J by 5 bases, with 15 bases between them. CDR1 is LNHDA, CDR2 SQIVND, per germline (reference sequence). This CDR3 contains 15 residues. CDR3 region: CASSGAVASNEKLFF. The CDR3 nucleotides are TGTGCCAGTAGTGGCGCGGTAGCTTCGAATGAAAAACTGTTTTTT. Looking up the rest from reference TRBV19 and TRBJ1-4 gives the full variable domain: DGGITQSPKYLFRKEGQNVTLSCEQNLNHDAMYWYRQDPGQGLRLIYYSQIVNDFQKGDIAEGYSVSREKKESFPLTVTSAQKNPTAFYLCASSGAVASNEKLFFGSGTQLSVL.

The chain joins TRBV7-8 to TRBJ1-2; a weak D match, TRBD1 (5 bases). The V gene lost 3 bases and the J gene lost 4 bases, with 12 bases spanning the gap. The germline CDR1 and CDR2 sequences are SGHVS and FQNEAQ. The CDR3 consists of 14 residues. CDR3 region: CASSLGGVVYGYTF. CDR3 coding DNA: TGTGCCAGCAGCTTGGGAGGGGTGGTCTATGGCTACACCTTC.

V is TRBV7-3 and J is TRBJ1-2, with 10 bases identical to TRBD1. V shed 5 bases and J 6 bases; nucleotides not matched to a gene: 9. The germline CDR1 and CDR2 sequences are SGHTA and FQGTGA. CDR3 length: 15 residues. CDR3 DNA sequence: TGTGCCAGCAGCCCACAAGGGGACAGGGGTAATGGCTACACCTTC. Translating gives CASSPQGDRGNGYTF.

The genes are TRBV24-1 and TRBJ2-3, with D maybe TRBD2 (5 bases). With 3 bases removed from V and 0 bases from J, the gap between germline ends came to 12 bases. The germline CDR1 and CDR2 sequences are KGHDR and SFDVKD. The CDR3 has 16 amino acids. The CDR3 DNA reads as TGTGCCACCAGTGATCGAAGCGGACCTAGCACAGATACGCAGTATTTT. Protein: CATSDRSGPSTDTQYF.